Below, 5 T cell receptor beta chains from the same sample are listed, as sequenced in a study of T-cell memory formation after mild COVID-19. One entry per CDR3 protein results from TCRdb running MiXCR on the 5' RACE reads. The sample lists roughly 130,000 distinct CDR3 sequences, roughly 6% occurring once. Sequencing was done on a sample of PBMCs or a T cell subset sorted from them (not recorded which). Receptor source: an adult woman who had mild COVID-19 (a few samples of this study predate the infection). Cell type and time point are not known.

The chain links TRBV20-1 to TRBJ1-1, with D hard to call. The CDR3 is made up of 10 amino acids. Trimming took off 3 bases at V and 4 bases at J, with 3 bases between the two ends. Germline loops: CDR1 DFQATT, CDR2 SNEGSKA (reference sequence). CDR3 nucleotide sequence: TGCAGTGCTAGTTTCACTGAAGCTTTCTTT. It encodes CSASFTEAFF.

The chain uses TRBV12-3 or TRBV12-4 and TRBJ1-2, with D maybe TRBD1 (6 bases). This CDR3 has 13 residues. Trimming stripped 5 bases from V and 9 bases from J, with 16 bases between. CDR3 loop: CASSPNRVDSYTF. As DNA, the CDR3 is TGTGCCAGCAGTCCTAACAGGGTTGATAGCTACACCTTC.

CDR3 sequence (DNA): TGCGCCAGCATGGCGGGGAGCGGGGGACAAGAGACCCAGTACTTC. The encoded protein is CASMAGSGGQETQYF. This sequence joins TRBV5-1 and TRBJ2-5; TRBD2 agrees at 8 bases. The germline V gene encodes CDR1 SGHRS and CDR2 YFSETQ. The V gene end was trimmed by 6 bases and the J gene end by 2 bases; junction bases not matched to a gene: 9. This CDR3 region has 15 residues.

There are many counts of this clonotype. The J gene is TRBJ1-2, the V gene TRBV27, with D possibly being TRBD1 (6 bases). Germline CDR1 and CDR2: MNHEY and SMNVEV (reference sequence). The CDR3 extends over 14 amino acids. Trimming removed 0 bases at V and 5 bases at J, with 10 bases between. In nucleotides, the CDR3 is TGTGCCAGCAGTTTATCTGACAGGATATATGGCTACACCTTC. Its translation is CASSLSDRIYGYTF.

V is TRBV12-3 or TRBV12-4 and J is TRBJ1-2; tentative D call: TRBD1 (6 bases). This CDR3 comprises 16 residues. V lost 6 bases and J 9 bases, leaving 26 bases between the germline ends. The CDR3 sequence is CASSRTVAHPVACYTF. The CDR3 DNA is TGTGCCAGCAGCCGGACAGTCGCCCACCCAGTAGCCTGCTACACCTTC.